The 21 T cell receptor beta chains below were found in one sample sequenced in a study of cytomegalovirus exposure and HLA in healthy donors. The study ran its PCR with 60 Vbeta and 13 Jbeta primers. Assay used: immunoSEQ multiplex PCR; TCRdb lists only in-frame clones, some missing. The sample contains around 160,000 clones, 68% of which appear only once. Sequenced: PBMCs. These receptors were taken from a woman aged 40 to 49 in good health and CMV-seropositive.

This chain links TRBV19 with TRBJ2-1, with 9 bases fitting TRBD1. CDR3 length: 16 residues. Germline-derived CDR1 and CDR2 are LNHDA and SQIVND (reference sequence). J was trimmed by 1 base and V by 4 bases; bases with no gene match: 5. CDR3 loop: CASSSRDRVSYNEQFF. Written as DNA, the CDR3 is TGTGCCAGTAGTAGCCGGGACAGGGTTTCCTACAATGAGCAGTTCTTC.

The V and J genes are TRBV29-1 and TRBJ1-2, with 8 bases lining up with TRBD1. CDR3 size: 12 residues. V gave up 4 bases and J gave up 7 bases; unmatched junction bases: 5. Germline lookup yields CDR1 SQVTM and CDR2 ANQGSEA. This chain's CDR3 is CSVARQGSGYTF. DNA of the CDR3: TGCAGCGTTGCCAGACAGGGGAGTGGCTACACCTTC.

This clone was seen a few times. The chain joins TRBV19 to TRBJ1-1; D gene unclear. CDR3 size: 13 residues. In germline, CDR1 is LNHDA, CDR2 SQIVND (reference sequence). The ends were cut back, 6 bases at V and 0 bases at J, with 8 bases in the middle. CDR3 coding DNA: TGTGCCAGTAGCCCTAGGATGAACACTGAAGCTTTCTTT. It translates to CASSPRMNTEAFF. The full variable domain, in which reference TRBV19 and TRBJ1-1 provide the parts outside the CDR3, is DGGITQSPKYLFRKEGQNVTLSCEQNLNHDAMYWYRQDPGQGLRLIYYSQIVNDFQKGDIAEGYSVSREKKESFPLTVTSAQKNPTAFYLCASSPRMNTEAFFGQGTRLTVV.

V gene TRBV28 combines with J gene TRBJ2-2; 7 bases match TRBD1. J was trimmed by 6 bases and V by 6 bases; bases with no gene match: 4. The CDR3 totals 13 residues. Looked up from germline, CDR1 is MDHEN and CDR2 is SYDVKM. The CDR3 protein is CASSRQGAGELFF. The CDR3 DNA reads TGTGCCAGCAGCCGGCAGGGGGCCGGGGAGCTGTTTTTT. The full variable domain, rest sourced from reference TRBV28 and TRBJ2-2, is DVKVTQSSRYLVKRTGEKVFLECVQDMDHENMFWYRQDPGLGLRLIYFSYDVKMKEKGDIPEGYSVSREKKERFSLILESASTNQTSMYLCASSRQGAGELFFGEGSRLTVL.

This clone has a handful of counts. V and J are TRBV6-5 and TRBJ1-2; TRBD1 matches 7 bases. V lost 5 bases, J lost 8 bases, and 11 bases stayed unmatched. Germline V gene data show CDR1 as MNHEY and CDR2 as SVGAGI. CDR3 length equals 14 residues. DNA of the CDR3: TGTGCCAGCAGTCCCGAGATGAGGGGGCGAGGCTACACCTTC. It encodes CASSPEMRGRGYTF.

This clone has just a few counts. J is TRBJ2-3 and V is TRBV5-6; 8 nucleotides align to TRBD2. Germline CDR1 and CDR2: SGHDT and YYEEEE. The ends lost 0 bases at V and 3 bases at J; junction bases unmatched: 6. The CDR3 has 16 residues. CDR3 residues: CASSLVVSSGTDTQYF. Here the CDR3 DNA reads TGTGCCAGCAGCTTGGTGGTATCTAGCGGGACAGATACGCAGTATTTT. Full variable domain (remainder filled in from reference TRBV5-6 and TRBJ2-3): DAGVTQSPTHLIKTRGQQVTLRCSPKSGHDTVSWYQQALGQGPQFIFQYYEEEERQRGNFPDRFSGHQFPNYSSELNVNALLLGDSALYLCASSLVVSSGTDTQYFGPGTRLTVL.

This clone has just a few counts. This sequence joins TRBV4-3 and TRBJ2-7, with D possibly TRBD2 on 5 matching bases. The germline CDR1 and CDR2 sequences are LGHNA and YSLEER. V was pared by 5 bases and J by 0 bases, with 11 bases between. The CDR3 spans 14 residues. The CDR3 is CASSSDTSSYEQYF. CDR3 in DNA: TGCGCCAGCAGCTCCGACACTAGCTCCTACGAGCAGTACTTC.

The CDR3 nucleotides are TGCGCCAGCAGCCAAGATCCCCGGGGACTAATGAAGATCGAGCAGTACTTC. Protein sequence: CASSQDPRGLMKIEQYF. V gene TRBV4-1 combines with J gene TRBJ2-7; 7 bases line up with TRBD2. J lost 6 bases, V lost 0 bases, and 14 bases had no gene match. The CDR3 contains 17 residues. Germline assignment: CDR1 MGHRA and CDR2 YSYEKL.

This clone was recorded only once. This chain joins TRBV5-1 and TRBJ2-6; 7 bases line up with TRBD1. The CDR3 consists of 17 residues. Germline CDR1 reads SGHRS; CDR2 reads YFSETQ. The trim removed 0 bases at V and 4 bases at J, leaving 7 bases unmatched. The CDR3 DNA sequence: TGCGCCAGCAGCTTGGTAAACAGGGGCGCAGGGGCCAACGTCCTGACTTTC. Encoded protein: CASSLVNRGAGANVLTF. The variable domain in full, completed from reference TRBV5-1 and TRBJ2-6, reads KAGVTQTPRYLIKTRGQQVTLSCSPISGHRSVSWYQQTPGQGLQFLFEYFSETQRNKGNFPGRFSGRQFSNSRSEMNVSTLELGDSALYLCASSLVNRGAGANVLTFGAGSRLTVL.

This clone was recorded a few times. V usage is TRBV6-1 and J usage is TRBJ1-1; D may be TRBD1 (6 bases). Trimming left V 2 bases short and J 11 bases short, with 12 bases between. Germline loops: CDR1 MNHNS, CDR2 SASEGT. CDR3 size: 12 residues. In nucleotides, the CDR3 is TGTGCCAGCAGTGAACGGGGGGCGCTTGCTTTCTTT. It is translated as CASSERGALAFF.

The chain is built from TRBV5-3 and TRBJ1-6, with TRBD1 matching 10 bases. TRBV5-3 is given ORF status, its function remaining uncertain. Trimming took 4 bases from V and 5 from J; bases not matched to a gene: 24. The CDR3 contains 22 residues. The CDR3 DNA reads TGTGCCAGAAGCCAGGACCGAATCGCCGGGACAGGGGTAGTGAAGCATAATTCACCCCTCCACTTT. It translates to CARSQDRIAGTGVVKHNSPLHF.

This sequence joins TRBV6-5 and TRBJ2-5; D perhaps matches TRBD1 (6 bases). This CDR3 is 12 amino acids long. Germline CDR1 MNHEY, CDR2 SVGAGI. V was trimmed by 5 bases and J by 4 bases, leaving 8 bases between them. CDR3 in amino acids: CASSQGIETQYF. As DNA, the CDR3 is TGTGCCAGCAGTCAGGGGATAGAGACCCAGTACTTC.

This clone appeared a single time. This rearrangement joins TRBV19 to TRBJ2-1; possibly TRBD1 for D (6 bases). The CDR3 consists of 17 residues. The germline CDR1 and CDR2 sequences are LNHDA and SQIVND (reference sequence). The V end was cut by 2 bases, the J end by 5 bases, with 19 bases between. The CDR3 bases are TGTGCCAGTAGTATATTCGTGGGGGCGCGGGTGAACAATGAGCAGTTCTTC. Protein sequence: CASSIFVGARVNNEQFF.

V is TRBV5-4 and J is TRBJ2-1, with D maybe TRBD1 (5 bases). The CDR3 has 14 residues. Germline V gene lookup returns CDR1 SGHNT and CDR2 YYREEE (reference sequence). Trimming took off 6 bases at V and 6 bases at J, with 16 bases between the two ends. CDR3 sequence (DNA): TGTGCCAGCAAGTCGCCAGGGTTTGTCAATGAGCAGTTCTTC. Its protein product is CASKSPGFVNEQFF.

As DNA, the CDR3 is TGTGCCAGCAGCTTAGGAGCCGAAAAGGATACGCAGTATTTT. Amino acids: CASSLGAEKDTQYF. The J gene is TRBJ2-3, the V gene TRBV7-3; D remains ambiguous. Germline lookup yields CDR1 SGHTA and CDR2 FQGTGA. The germline V and J ends were trimmed by 2 bases and 6 bases, with 12 bases remaining between them. The CDR3 runs to 14 residues.

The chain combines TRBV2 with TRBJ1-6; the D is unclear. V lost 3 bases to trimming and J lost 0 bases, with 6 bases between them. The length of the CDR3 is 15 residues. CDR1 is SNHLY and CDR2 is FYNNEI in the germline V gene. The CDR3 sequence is CASSDQDSYNSPLHF. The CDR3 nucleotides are TGTGCCAGCAGTGACCAGGACTCCTATAATTCACCCCTCCACTTT.

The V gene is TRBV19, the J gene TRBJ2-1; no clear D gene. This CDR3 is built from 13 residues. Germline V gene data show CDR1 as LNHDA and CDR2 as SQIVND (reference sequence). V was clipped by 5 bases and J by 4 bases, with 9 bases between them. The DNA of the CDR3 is TGTGCCAGTAGTTTTGGCAGGTACAATGAGCAGTTCTTC. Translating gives CASSFGRYNEQFF. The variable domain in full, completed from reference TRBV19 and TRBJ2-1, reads DGGITQSPKYLFRKEGQNVTLSCEQNLNHDAMYWYRQDPGQGLRLIYYSQIVNDFQKGDIAEGYSVSREKKESFPLTVTSAQKNPTAFYLCASSFGRYNEQFFGPGTRLTVL.

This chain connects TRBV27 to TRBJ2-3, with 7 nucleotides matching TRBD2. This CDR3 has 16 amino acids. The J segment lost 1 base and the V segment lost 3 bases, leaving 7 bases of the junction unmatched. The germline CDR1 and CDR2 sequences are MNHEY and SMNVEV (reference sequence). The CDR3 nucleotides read TGTGCCAGCAGTTTTCAGGGACTATATCGCACAGATACGCAGTATTTT. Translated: CASSFQGLYRTDTQYF.

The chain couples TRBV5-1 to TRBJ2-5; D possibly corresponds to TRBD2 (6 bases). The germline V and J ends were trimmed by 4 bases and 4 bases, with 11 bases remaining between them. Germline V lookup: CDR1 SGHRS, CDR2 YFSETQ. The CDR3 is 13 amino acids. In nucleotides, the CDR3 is TGCGCCAGCAGCCTGAACGGGGGAGAGACCCAGTACTTC. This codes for CASSLNGGETQYF.

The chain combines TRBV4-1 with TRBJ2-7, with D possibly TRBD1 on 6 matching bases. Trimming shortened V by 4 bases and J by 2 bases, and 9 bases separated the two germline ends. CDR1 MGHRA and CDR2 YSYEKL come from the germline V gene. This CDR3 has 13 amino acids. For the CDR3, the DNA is TGCGCCAGCAGCCGGGACACCGCCTACGAGCAGTACTTC. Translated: CASSRDTAYEQYF.

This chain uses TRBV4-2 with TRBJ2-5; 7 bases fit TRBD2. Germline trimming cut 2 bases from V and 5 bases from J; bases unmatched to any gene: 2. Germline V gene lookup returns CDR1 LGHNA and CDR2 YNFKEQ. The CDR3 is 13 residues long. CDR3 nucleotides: TGTGCCAGCAGCCAAAGCGGGAAGGAGACCCAGTACTTC. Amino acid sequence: CASSQSGKETQYF.